This T cell receptor beta chain is from a study of metastatic and nonmetastatic thyroid tumors (dated by TCRdb to the early 2020s). Study-level background: The researchers compared repertoires between peripheral blood samples and tumor or nodule tissue samples from patients with malignant or benign thyroid disease.

The investigation overall reported the following: TCR beta diversity was reported as significantly higher in malignant tumors than in benign nodules, in both blood and tumor samples.

The CDR3 numbers 13 residues from cysteine through phenylalanine. Just the 39-base CDR3 DNA is kept, in frame starting at base 1. CDR1 and CDR2 (LNHNV, YYDKDF) derive from the germline V gene (reference sequence). V drops 4 bases and J drops 4 bases, leaving 10 bases in between. Before undergoing thyroid surgery, none of the patients had been given any kind of treatment. Patient clinical samples collected from about 2011 to 2019 were retrospectively analysed using T-cell receptor beta sequencing. The library was generated by PCR. Sequenced on an Illumina HiSeq 4000. High-throughput sequencing was used to profile the TCR beta-chain CDR3 region of every patient. Per the authors' processing: A classifier to discriminate distant-metastatic papillary thyroid cancer patients was built from CDR3 differences across clinicopathological groups. To measure repertoire diversity the researchers used the Shannon index, while the Morisita-Horn index served to gauge how similar the tumor and blood repertoires were. TCRdb trimmed the raw reads at Q25, called clones with MiXCR and kept productive beta chains. TCRdb, not the original authors, processed these V and J calls. Counted in this sample were about 21,000 clones; about 30% of them appeared once. The ten largest make up approximately 20% of the sample.

As to this clone: This receptor's antigen is unknown. No qualities accompany the bases; no much larger clone lies one base away.

Sequenced sample: blood. This sequence was found in a female donor with papillary thyroid cancer or a benign thyroid nodule (not recorded which). Some clones in this sample may be carry-over from other donors' samples. The chain employs TRBV15 and TRBJ2-5; the D gene remains uncertain. The nucleotides are TGTGCCACCAGCATTTATGCTGGAGAGACCCAGTACTTC. This encodes CATSIYAGETQYF.